This T cell receptor (beta chain) was profiled in a study of OX40 agonist ivuxolimab in advanced cancers. Study-wide context: With a range of about 23 to 85, age averaged 60 years, and around 83% were male. Study findings and constraints: Part of the nonresponder group also had normalized T-cell clonal expansion that was low. Blood T cells, both CD4+ and CD8+, expanded clonally by week 6 at 0.1 to 3.0 mg/kg.

The protocol was immunoSEQ multiplex PCR, while the TCRdb copy is restricted to in-frame clones and leaves out a portion. Of some 71,000 clones in the sample, 91% were seen once. The V gene end was trimmed by 5 bases and the J gene end by 7 bases; junction bases not matched to a gene: 6. The CDR3 is 15 residues long. Germline assignment: CDR1 LNHDA and CDR2 SQIVND (reference sequence). With regard to this clone: Its target is not known.

The clonotype was recovered from an adult with an advanced solid tumor such as melanoma, head and neck, liver or kidney cancer. Specimen: CD4+ or CD8+ T cells sorted from blood, collected in a trial of the OX40 agonist ivuxolimab. J is TRBJ1-4 and V is TRBV19; 11 bases align to TRBD1. CDR3 DNA: TGTGCCAGTAGTCCGAGGGACAGGGGGAGTGAAAAACTGTTTTTT. Its protein product is CASSPRDRGSEKLFF. Combining the CDR3 with reference TRBV19 and TRBJ1-4 gives the whole variable domain DGGITQSPKYLFRKEGQNVTLSCEQNLNHDAMYWYRQDPGQGLRLIYYSQIVNDFQKGDIAEGYSVSREKKESFPLTVTSAQKNPTAFYLCASSPRDRGSEKLFFGSGTQLSVL.